The next 7 T cell receptor beta chains were all read from a single sample in a study of long-term antiretroviral therapy in people with HIV. The libraries were made with immunoSEQ v3.0 at survey level. Sequencing was performed with immunoSEQ multiplex PCR; in TCRdb, only in-frame clones are kept and a portion is missing. The sample consists of 25,000 to 30,000 clones, over 90% of them appearing once. This material consisted of unsorted PBMCs, taken almost 6.7 years after starting antiretroviral therapy. These receptors were taken from a woman in her thirties or forties with HIV.

The rearrangement joins TRBV7-2 to TRBJ2-1; D possibly corresponds to TRBD1 (5 bases). In germline, CDR1 is SGHTA, CDR2 FQGNSA. V lost 7 bases to trimming and J lost 1 base, with 17 bases between them. The CDR3 loop spans 16 amino acids. CDR3 loop: CASIPPGRVSYNEQFF. The CDR3 region has the DNA TGTGCCAGCATTCCCCCGGGCAGGGTATCCTACAATGAGCAGTTCTTC.

The chain recombines TRBV7-2 with TRBJ2-5, with D possibly TRBD2 on 6 matching bases. The V end lost 3 bases, the J end lost 1 base, and 12 bases lay between the germline ends. Germline V gene data show CDR1 as SGHTA and CDR2 as FQGNSA. The CDR3 loop spans 15 amino acids. The CDR3 is CASSFLWGVQETQYF. CDR3 coding DNA: TGTGCCAGCAGCTTCCTCTGGGGGGTCCAAGAGACCCAGTACTTC.

The V and J genes are TRBV27 and TRBJ2-7; 9 bases fit TRBD2. The CDR3 sequence is 15 residues long. The V gene's germline CDR1 is MNHEY and CDR2 SMNVEV (reference sequence). V lost 3 bases and J lost 5; bases outside the gene matches: 8. The CDR3 spells CASSFSGGPPNEQYF. DNA for the CDR3: TGTGCCAGCAGTTTTAGCGGGGGTCCGCCGAACGAGCAGTACTTC.

This clone was picked up a small number of times. This chain joins TRBV5-1 and TRBJ1-5; TRBD1 is a possible D gene (5 bases). V lost 0 bases and J 1 base, leaving 8 bases between the germline ends. The CDR3 is 15 residues long. Germline V gene data show CDR1 as SGHRS and CDR2 as YFSETQ. The CDR3 nucleotides are TGCGCCAGCAGCTTGGATGAGGGGAGCAATCAGCCCCAGCATTTT. Protein product: CASSLDEGSNQPQHF. The full variable domain, completed using reference TRBV5-1 and TRBJ1-5, is KAGVTQTPRYLIKTRGQQVTLSCSPISGHRSVSWYQQTPGQGLQFLFEYFSETQRNKGNFPGRFSGRQFSNSRSEMNVSTLELGDSALYLCASSLDEGSNQPQHFGDGTRLSIL.

The rearrangement uses TRBV6-5 and TRBJ2-2; D unresolved. Germline lookup yields CDR1 MNHEY and CDR2 SVGAGI. This CDR3 contains 15 residues. V dropped 0 bases and J dropped 4 bases, with 9 bases sitting between them. The CDR3 region is CASSYSYRLTGELFF. As DNA, the CDR3 is TGTGCCAGCAGTTACTCTTACAGACTCACCGGGGAGCTGTTTTTT.

The V and J genes are TRBV6-6 and TRBJ1-1; D possibly corresponds to TRBD1 (5 bases). CDR1 MNHNY and CDR2 SVGAGI come from the germline V gene (reference sequence). Trimming cost V 4 bases and J 3 bases, with 15 bases left between them. CDR3 length: 15 amino acids. The CDR3 is CASSSRDQPYTEAFF. As DNA, the CDR3 is TGTGCCAGCAGTTCCCGGGACCAACCTTACACTGAAGCTTTCTTT.

In its sample, this clone was seen once. This chain joins TRBV2 and TRBJ2-3; 8 nucleotides line up with TRBD2. This CDR3 has 15 amino acids. Germline-derived CDR1 and CDR2 are SNHLY and FYNNEI. Trimming removed 0 bases from V and 4 bases from J; junction bases left unmatched: 3. The CDR3 here is CASSEAGLVADTQYF. The CDR3, as DNA: TGTGCCAGCAGTGAAGCGGGACTAGTGGCAGATACGCAGTATTTT. The complete variable domain, with remaining parts taken from reference TRBV2 and TRBJ2-3, reads EPEVTQTPSHQVTQMGQEVILRCVPISNHLYFYWYRQILGQKVEFLVSFYNNEISEKSEIFDDQFSVERPDGSNFTLKIRSTKLEDSAMYFCASSEAGLVADTQYFGPGTRLTVL.